This T cell receptor beta chain was recovered during a study of control samples from healthy donors and cancer patients. This CDR3 is built from 17 residues. Germline values: CDR1 LNHDA, CDR2 SQIVND (reference sequence). V shed 4 bases and J 6 bases; nucleotides not matched to a gene: 12. The assay was immunoSEQ multiplex PCR, and TCRdb's table has in-frame clones only and misses some. The data contain around 70,000 clones, about 95% of them singletons. The chain couples TRBV19 to TRBJ1-5; TRBD1 agrees at 10 bases. This receptor was obtained from a woman aged 30 to 39 in good health. The sample taken for sequencing was blood. The CDR3 nucleotides read TGTGCCAGTAGTAGACAGGGGGCGAAAAAGGTTGCTCAGCCCCAGCATTTT. Residues: CASSRQGAKKVAQPQHF.